These 27 T cell receptor beta chains originate from one sample sequenced in a study of early T cells in non-severe SARS-CoV-2 infection. TCRdb ran MiXCR on the 5' RACE reads and lists one entry per CDR3 protein. The table shows some 64,000 distinct CDR3 sequences, with about 9% occurring only once. Here the sequenced sample was whole blood, taken at baseline. These TCRs come from an adult who was a healthcare worker with PCR-confirmed SARS-CoV-2 infection or an uninfected control (not recorded which).

Ten or more counts support this clonotype. The chain couples TRBV11-2 to TRBJ2-7; D not resolved. Germline CDR1 SGHAT, CDR2 FQNNGV. The CDR3 spans 15 residues. Trimming took 5 bases from V and 0 from J, leaving 14 bases between them. The chain's CDR3 is CASSRDLHPSYEQYF. The CDR3 DNA follows: TGTGCCAGCAGCCGTGACTTACACCCCTCCTACGAGCAGTACTTC.

In its sample, this clonotype was seen a few times. The CDR3 protein is CASSLPRQGLSQTQYF. The CDR3 nucleotides are TGTGCCAGCAGTTTACCCCGACAGGGCCTCAGCCAGACCCAGTACTTC. The chain joins TRBV28 to TRBJ2-5; TRBD1 matches at 7 bases. Unmatched junction bases numbered 12, after V lost 2 bases and J lost 6 bases. The CDR3 length is 16 residues. From germline, CDR1 is MDHEN and CDR2 SYDVKM.

About this clonotype itself: Sequence at one end of the junction differs from germline and may be a read error. V usage is TRBV2 and J usage is TRBJ1-4; D may be TRBD1 (6 bases). There are 14 residues in the CDR3. Germline loops: CDR1 SNHLY, CDR2 FYNNEI. CDR3 sequence (DNA): TGTGCCAGCAGTCGGACAGCAACTAATAAAAAACTGTTTTTT. It is translated as CASSRTATNKKLFF.

The genes are TRBV5-1 and TRBJ2-1, with TRBD2 matching 8 bases. CDR1 and CDR2 from the germline V gene are SGHRS and YFSETQ. Germline trimming cut 6 bases from V and 9 bases from J; bases unmatched to any gene: 14. CDR3 length: 15 amino acids. As DNA, the CDR3 is TGCGCCAGCATCCTAATCACGGGAGGGCCTGGTGAGCAGTTCTTC. It encodes CASILITGGPGEQFF.

This clonotype was detected ten times or more. The gene calls are TRBV7-3 and TRBJ2-2; unclear D gene. Trimming removed 3 bases from V and 5 bases from J, with 10 bases in between. The germline gives CDR1 SGHTA, CDR2 FQGTGA. The CDR3 is made up of 14 amino acids. The CDR3 here is CASSLSTQTGELFF. DNA of the CDR3: TGTGCCAGCAGCTTGTCAACGCAAACCGGGGAGCTGTTTTTT.

There are a few counts of this clonotype. The gene calls are TRBV27 and TRBJ2-2; 8 bases agree with TRBD1. Unmatched junction bases numbered 8, after V lost 4 bases and J lost 4 bases. This CDR3 has 16 residues. From germline, CDR1 is MNHEY and CDR2 SMNVEV (reference sequence). CDR3: CASSSQGAGGTGELFF. The DNA for the CDR3 is TGTGCCAGCAGTTCCCAGGGGGCAGGAGGCACCGGGGAGCTGTTTTTT.

This clonotype was counted a few times. The rearrangement links TRBV20-1 to TRBJ2-7; D might be TRBD1 (6 bases). CDR3 length equals 15 residues. Germline lookup yields CDR1 DFQATT and CDR2 SNEGSKA (reference sequence). The ends were cut back, 0 bases at V and 3 bases at J, with 15 bases in the middle. The CDR3: CSARDPGTTHYEQYF. The DNA of the CDR3 is TGCAGTGCTAGAGATCCCGGGACAACCCACTACGAGCAGTACTTC.

The J gene is TRBJ2-2, the V gene TRBV29-1, with a possible D match to TRBD2 (7 bases). Per the germline V gene, CDR1 is SQVTM and CDR2 is ANQGSEA. V dropped 6 bases and J dropped 7 bases, with 15 bases sitting between them. This CDR3 spans 13 amino acids. The CDR3 loop reads CSVGPRGLGELFF. The CDR3 nucleotides read TGCAGCGTGGGGCCGCGGGGGCTCGGGGAGCTGTTTTTT.

This clonotype was recorded many times. This sequence joins TRBV6-6 and TRBJ2-2; 7 bases line up with TRBD2. V lost 6 bases, J lost 3 bases, and 7 bases stayed unmatched. This CDR3 region has 15 residues. From germline, CDR1 is MNHNY and CDR2 SVGAGI (reference sequence). The CDR3 nucleotides read TGTGCCAGCAGAAATCGGGGGGTAGACACCGGGGAGCTGTTTTTT. The encoded protein is CASRNRGVDTGELFF.

The chain recombines TRBV18 with TRBJ1-4, with D possibly being TRBD1 (5 bases). Trimming stripped 5 bases from V and 1 base from J, with 11 bases between. Germline V gene data show CDR1 as KGHSH and CDR2 as LQKENI. The CDR3 is made up of 15 amino acids. This CDR3 reads CASSSPTETNEKLFF. In nucleotides, the CDR3 is TGTGCCAGCTCATCCCCGACAGAAACTAATGAAAAACTGTTTTTT.

This clonotype was counted at least ten times. The chain couples TRBV5-6 to TRBJ2-3; D is unclear. The CDR3 has 14 residues. Deletions cut 0 bases from V and 2 bases from J, with 7 bases between. The germline gives CDR1 SGHDT, CDR2 YYEEEE. The CDR3 is CASSLEPVTDTQYF. The CDR3 nucleotides are TGTGCCAGCAGCTTGGAACCTGTCACAGATACGCAGTATTTT.

The rearrangement joins TRBV6-2 or TRBV6-3 to TRBJ2-5; D ambiguous. This CDR3 has 11 amino acids. Looked up from germline, CDR1 is MNHEY and CDR2 is SVGEGT. Deletions cut 7 bases from V and 2 bases from J, with 5 bases between. The DNA of the CDR3 is TGTGCCAGCACCCTGCAAGAGACCCAGTACTTC. As protein: CASTLQETQYF.

The chain is built from TRBV11-1 and TRBJ2-1; D may be TRBD2 (5 bases). Trimming took 0 bases from V and 2 from J, leaving 11 bases between them. In germline, CDR1 is SGHAT, CDR2 FQDESV (reference sequence). The CDR3 spans 16 residues. As DNA, the CDR3 is TGTGCCAGCAGCTTAGCTGTCGGGGTAGCCTACAATGAGCAGTTCTTC. This translates into CASSLAVGVAYNEQFF.

The rearrangement uses TRBV7-8 and TRBJ1-3, with D uncertain. Germline loops: CDR1 SGHVS, CDR2 FQNEAQ. Trimming took off 4 bases at V and 7 bases at J, with 5 bases between the two ends. The CDR3 covers 11 residues. The CDR3 loop reads CASSSTNTIYF. The CDR3 bases are TGTGCCAGCAGCTCAACCAACACCATATATTTT.

The V call is TRBV5-4, the J call TRBJ2-2; D perhaps matches TRBD1 (7 bases). Deletions cut 4 bases from V and 3 bases from J, with 16 bases between. The CDR3 is 16 residues long. Looked up from germline, CDR1 is SGHNT and CDR2 is YYREEE (reference sequence). The DNA for the CDR3 is TGTGCCAGCAGCCTAGGGGGCAGGGGGGACACCGGGGAGCTGTTTTTT. Its translation: CASSLGGRGDTGELFF.

As concerns this clonotype: This sequence may be a read error, since a much larger clone differs from it by one base. The J gene is TRBJ2-1, the V gene TRBV12-3 or TRBV12-4, with D tentatively TRBD1 or TRBD2 (5 bases each). V was cut by 3 bases and J by 6 bases, with 15 bases left in between. CDR3 length: 15 residues. The CDR3 spells CASSFSTGACNEQFF. In DNA, the CDR3 is TGTGCCAGCAGTTTCTCCACCGGGGCCTGCAATGAGCAGTTCTTC.

There are many counts of this clonotype. The chain is built from TRBV3-1 and TRBJ1-1, with D hard to call. This CDR3 contains 13 residues. Germline lookup yields CDR1 LGHDT and CDR2 YNNKEL (reference sequence). V lost 3 bases, J lost 1 base, and 6 bases lay in between. The CDR3 region has the DNA TGTGCCAGCAGCCAGTCTAGGAACACTGAAGCTTTCTTT. Protein sequence: CASSQSRNTEAFF.

This clonotype was detected many times. V and J are TRBV24-1 and TRBJ2-1; TRBD2 matches 7 bases. In germline, CDR1 is KGHDR, CDR2 SFDVKD. CDR3 size: 15 residues. Losses at the gene ends were 3 bases for V and 1 base for J; bases not matched to a gene: 2. This CDR3 is CATSDLAASYNEQFF. CDR3 nucleotide sequence: TGTGCCACCAGTGATCTAGCGGCGTCCTACAATGAGCAGTTCTTC.

This clonotype has only a few counts. The gene calls are TRBV7-2 and TRBJ1-5, with D possibly being TRBD1 (5 bases). The CDR3 extends over 15 amino acids. Germline CDR1 and CDR2: SGHTA and FQGNSA. V was pared by 2 bases and J by 3 bases, with 11 bases between. CDR3 sequence: CASSLRGQINQPQHF. DNA of the CDR3: TGTGCCAGCAGCTTAAGGGGTCAGATCAATCAGCCCCAGCATTTT.

Ten or more counts support this clonotype. The chain employs TRBV7-2 and TRBJ1-2; D gene unclear. This CDR3 is 13 amino acids long. CDR1 is SGHTA and CDR2 is FQGNSA in the germline V gene. V was pared by 5 bases and J by 8 bases, with 15 bases between. The CDR3 DNA reads as TGTGCCAGCAGCCCCGCCCCTAGTGAAGGCTACACCTTC. Protein: CASSPAPSEGYTF.

The chain combines TRBV29-1 with TRBJ2-1; D perhaps matches TRBD1 (5 bases). V was trimmed by 6 bases and J by 0 bases, leaving 15 bases between them. This CDR3 contains 15 residues. Germline CDR1 and CDR2: SQVTM and ANQGSEA. The CDR3 here is CSVFRQLSSYNEQFF. The CDR3 bases are TGCAGCGTGTTCCGACAGTTAAGCTCCTACAATGAGCAGTTCTTC.

This clonotype was seen only a few times. The V and J genes are TRBV4-1 and TRBJ1-1, with 7 bases matching TRBD1. Trimming removed 0 bases from V and 8 bases from J; junction bases left unmatched: 9. Germline V CDR1 and CDR2: MGHRA, YSYEKL. This CDR3 spans 15 amino acids. The CDR3 sequence is CASSQDSDRPREAFF. Written as DNA, the CDR3 is TGCGCCAGCAGCCAAGATTCGGACAGGCCAAGAGAAGCTTTCTTT.

This clonotype showed up just a few times. The chain links TRBV10-3 to TRBJ2-2; TRBD2 agrees at 9 bases. The V gene's germline CDR1 is ENHRY and CDR2 SYGVKD. The CDR3 loop spans 16 amino acids. J was trimmed by 4 bases and V by 5 bases; bases with no gene match: 8. This CDR3 is CAISPTSGEVTGELFF. CDR3 DNA: TGTGCCATCAGTCCGACTAGCGGAGAGGTCACCGGGGAGCTGTTTTTT.

This clonotype has just a few counts. The conserved phenylalanine or tryptophan is not found at the CDR3 terminus, so this likely reflects a read error. CDR3 in amino acids: CSVGQRESNEQFL. Here the CDR3 DNA reads TGCAGCGTTGGACAGCGGGAGTCCAATGAGCAGTTCCTC. The chain has TRBV29-1 and TRBJ2-1; 8 bases match TRBD2. CDR1 is SQVTM, CDR2 ANQGSEA, per germline. The trim removed 4 bases at V and 6 bases at J, leaving 5 bases unmatched. The CDR3 spans 13 residues.

This clonotype was recorded once. The V gene is TRBV30, the J gene TRBJ2-1; D is unresolved. From germline, CDR1 is GTSNPN and CDR2 SVGIG (reference sequence). The CDR3 loop spans 15 amino acids. Trimming removed 8 bases from V and 6 bases from J, with 23 bases in between. CDR3 sequence: CAGALRSPPSNEQFF. The CDR3 DNA is TGTGCCGGAGCCCTGCGAAGCCCTCCCTCCAATGAGCAGTTCTTC.

The gene calls are TRBV11-2 and TRBJ2-3; 10 bases line up with TRBD2. Trimming cost V 2 bases and J 4 bases; bases outside gene matches: 3. The CDR3 is 15 residues long. From germline, CDR1 is SGHAT and CDR2 FQNNGV. The DNA of the CDR3 is TGTGCCAGCAGCTTACCTAGCGGGAGCGCAGATACGCAGTATTTT. This gives the protein CASSLPSGSADTQYF.

This clonotype was counted at least ten times. CDR3 DNA sequence: TGTGCCAGCAGCGCTTGGGCCAGGGGGAAGCCCCAGCATTTT. Encoded protein: CASSAWARGKPQHF. The chain uses TRBV5-6 and TRBJ1-5; 7 bases are shared with TRBD1. Trimming cost V 4 bases and J 8 bases; bases outside gene matches: 9. Germline lookup yields CDR1 SGHDT and CDR2 YYEEEE. This CDR3 region has 14 residues.